These T cell receptor beta chains were read from a single sample in a study of blood T cells in healthy people across ages. TCRdb passed the 5' RACE reads through MiXCR, listing each CDR3 protein once. The table shows almost 1 million distinct CDR3 sequences, with about 51% occurring only once. The source material was blood. The receptor source for this set is a woman aged 60-75 years in good health. Both conserved end residues are part of each CDR3. Fields, in order: D gene, clone size, V gene, CDR3 length, J gene, CDR3 protein, CDR3 DNA. A D gene is named only where the DNA matches it firmly. Clone size is not always given. Where it is, it says once, few, many or a class for expanded clones.

d_call: TRBD2
clone_size: NA
v_call: TRBV29-1
cdr3_length: 15
j_call: TRBJ2-2
cdr3_aa: CSVELAGDNTGELFF
cdr3_nt: TGCAGCGTTGAACTAGCGGGGGATAACACCGGGGAGCTGTTTTTT

d_call: NA
clone_size: NA
v_call: TRBV5-1
cdr3_length: 14
j_call: TRBJ1-6
cdr3_aa: CASSLLGTGSPLHF
cdr3_nt: TGCGCCAGCAGCTTGCTAGGGACGGGTTCACCCCTCCACTTT

d_call: TRBD1
clone_size: few
v_call: TRBV7-2
cdr3_length: 13
j_call: TRBJ2-5
cdr3_aa: CASSTDRDKTQYF
cdr3_nt: TGTGCCAGCAGCACAGACAGGGACAAGACCCAGTACTTC

d_call: NA
clone_size: many
v_call: TRBV12-3/TRBV12-4
cdr3_length: 13
j_call: TRBJ2-5
cdr3_aa: CASSFSRYNEQYF
cdr3_nt: TGTGCCAGCAGTTTTTCCAGGTACAATGAGCAGTACTTC

d_call: NA
clone_size: few
v_call: TRBV11-2
cdr3_length: 14
j_call: TRBJ2-3
cdr3_aa: CASSSGVGPDTQYF
cdr3_nt: TGTGCCAGCAGCTCGGGTGTGGGCCCAGATACGCAGTATTTT

d_call: NA
clone_size: few
v_call: TRBV20-1
cdr3_length: 14
j_call: TRBJ2-5
cdr3_aa: CTVDGTYVKETQYF
cdr3_nt: TGTACCGTAGACGGAACATACGTAAAAGAGACCCAGTACTTC

d_call: TRBD1
clone_size: NA
v_call: TRBV7-9
cdr3_length: 16
j_call: TRBJ2-7
cdr3_aa: CASRLEYGTGGYEQYF
cdr3_nt: TGTGCCAGCAGATTAGAGTACGGGACAGGGGGCTACGAGCAGTACTTC

d_call: TRBD1
clone_size: NA
v_call: TRBV7-3
cdr3_length: 16
j_call: TRBJ2-2
cdr3_aa: CASSLTMGQGTGELFF
cdr3_nt: TGTGCCAGCAGCTTAACGATGGGACAGGGAACCGGGGAGCTGTTTTTT

d_call: NA
clone_size: NA
v_call: TRBV7-8
cdr3_length: 14
j_call: TRBJ2-4
cdr3_aa: CASSTGPNVYIQYF
cdr3_nt: TGTGCCAGCAGTACGGGACCAAACGTCTACATTCAGTACTTC

d_call: NA
clone_size: NA
v_call: TRBV5-6
cdr3_length: 15
j_call: TRBJ2-5
cdr3_aa: CASSYGGTGGETQYF
cdr3_nt: TGTGCCAGCAGCTATGGAGGGACTGGCGGAGAGACCCAGTACTTC

d_call: NA
clone_size: NA
v_call: TRBV3-1
cdr3_length: 14
j_call: TRBJ2-5
cdr3_aa: CASSFATGQETQYF
cdr3_nt: TGTGCCAGCAGCTTCGCGACAGGCCAAGAGACCCAGTACTTC

d_call: NA
clone_size: once
v_call: TRBV27
cdr3_length: 13
j_call: TRBJ2-5
cdr3_aa: CASRATGTETQYF
cdr3_nt: TGTGCCAGCAGAGCTACAGGGACGGAGACCCAGTACTTC

d_call: NA
clone_size: NA
v_call: TRBV25-1
cdr3_length: 15
j_call: TRBJ2-6
cdr3_aa: CASSEIAPGANVLTF
cdr3_nt: TGTGCCAGCAGTGAAATAGCTCCTGGGGCCAACGTCCTGACTTTC

d_call: NA
clone_size: NA
v_call: TRBV7-9
cdr3_length: 15
j_call: TRBJ2-5
cdr3_aa: CASSPTTPTEYGQYF
cdr3_nt: TGTGCCAGCAGCCCTACCACCCCGACAGAATACGGGCAGTACTTC

d_call: TRBD2
clone_size: NA
v_call: TRBV4-1
cdr3_length: 19
j_call: TRBJ2-5
cdr3_aa: CASSQGSGSGRVRRYEQYF
cdr3_nt: TGCGCCAGCAGCCAAGGGTCTGGTAGCGGGAGGGTCCGGCGGTATGAGCAGTACTTC

d_call: TRBD2
clone_size: NA
v_call: TRBV20-1
cdr3_length: 14
j_call: TRBJ2-5
cdr3_aa: CSAPTSGSLETQYF
cdr3_nt: TGCAGTGCGCCTACTAGCGGGAGTTTAGAGACCCAGTACTTC

d_call: TRBD2
clone_size: NA
v_call: TRBV5-1
cdr3_length: 14
j_call: TRBJ2-7
cdr3_aa: CASSPQLAVYEQYF
cdr3_nt: TGCGCCAGCAGCCCACAACTAGCGGTCTACGAGCAGTACTTC

d_call: NA
clone_size: NA
v_call: TRBV9
cdr3_length: 13
j_call: TRBJ2-2
cdr3_aa: CASSVGFTGELFF
cdr3_nt: TGTGCCAGCAGCGTAGGATTTACCGGGGAGCTGTTTTTT

d_call: NA
clone_size: NA
v_call: TRBV12-3/TRBV12-4
cdr3_length: 16
j_call: TRBJ2-5
cdr3_aa: CASSLTDLTGIETQYF
cdr3_nt: TGTGCCAGCAGTCTCACGGACCTAACAGGGATAGAGACCCAGTACTTC

d_call: NA
clone_size: NA
v_call: TRBV27
cdr3_length: 15
j_call: TRBJ2-2
cdr3_aa: CASSLAVDGTGELFF
cdr3_nt: TGTGCCAGCAGTTTAGCGGTCGATGGCACCGGGGAGCTGTTTTTT

d_call: TRBD2
clone_size: NA
v_call: TRBV6-5
cdr3_length: 15
j_call: TRBJ2-1
cdr3_aa: CASSSWGGSYNEQFF
cdr3_nt: TGTGCCAGCAGTTCCTGGGGGGGCTCCTACAATGAGCAGTTCTTC

d_call: TRBD1
clone_size: NA
v_call: TRBV2
cdr3_length: 15
j_call: TRBJ1-4
cdr3_aa: CASTYSGTANEKLFF
cdr3_nt: TGTGCCAGCACTTACTCCGGGACAGCTAATGAAAAACTGTTTTTT

d_call: TRBD2
clone_size: NA
v_call: TRBV9
cdr3_length: 15
j_call: TRBJ2-5
cdr3_aa: CASSVDGGNQETQYF
cdr3_nt: TGTGCCAGCAGCGTAGACGGGGGGAACCAAGAGACCCAGTACTTC

d_call: TRBD2
clone_size: NA
v_call: TRBV3-1
cdr3_length: 17
j_call: TRBJ2-5
cdr3_aa: CASSQWWEREVGETQYF
cdr3_nt: TGTGCCAGCAGCCAATGGTGGGAGCGGGAGGTTGGAGAGACCCAGTACTTC

d_call: TRBD1
clone_size: once
v_call: TRBV9
cdr3_length: 16
j_call: TRBJ2-3
cdr3_aa: CASSAVQGTGTDTQYF
cdr3_nt: TGTGCCAGCAGCGCCGTACAGGGGACAGGCACAGATACGCAGTATTTT

d_call: NA
clone_size: once
v_call: TRBV5-1
cdr3_length: 15
j_call: TRBJ2-3
cdr3_aa: CASSMTGPGFDTQYF
cdr3_nt: TGCGCCAGCAGCATGACGGGCCCGGGGTTTGATACGCAGTATTTT

d_call: TRBD1
clone_size: NA
v_call: TRBV7-3
cdr3_length: 15
j_call: TRBJ2-5
cdr3_aa: CASSPRGDSGETQYF
cdr3_nt: TGTGCCAGCAGCCCTAGAGGGGACAGTGGGGAGACCCAGTACTTC

d_call: TRBD2
clone_size: NA
v_call: TRBV5-1
cdr3_length: 15
j_call: TRBJ2-7
cdr3_aa: CASSLEAGALYEQYF
cdr3_nt: TGCGCCAGCAGCTTGGAAGCGGGGGCTCTTTACGAGCAGTACTTC

d_call: TRBD2
clone_size: NA
v_call: TRBV5-1
cdr3_length: 15
j_call: TRBJ2-1
cdr3_aa: CASKPTSGSYNEQFF
cdr3_nt: TGCGCCAGCAAACCTACTAGCGGATCCTACAATGAGCAGTTCTTC

d_call: NA
clone_size: NA
v_call: TRBV28
cdr3_length: 14
j_call: TRBJ2-1
cdr3_aa: CASSLSFVGATQFF
cdr3_nt: TGTGCCAGCAGTTTAAGCTTTGTCGGGGCAACCCAGTTCTTC

d_call: NA
clone_size: few
v_call: TRBV7-8
cdr3_length: 14
j_call: TRBJ1-2
cdr3_aa: CASSLPGQYYGYTF
cdr3_nt: TGTGCCAGCAGCCTTCCCGGACAGTACTATGGCTACACCTTC

d_call: NA
clone_size: NA
v_call: TRBV3-1
cdr3_length: 14
j_call: TRBJ2-7
cdr3_aa: CASSQLGQFYEQYF
cdr3_nt: TGTGCCAGCAGCCAACTAGGACAGTTTTACGAGCAGTACTTC

d_call: NA
clone_size: few
v_call: TRBV29-1
cdr3_length: 13
j_call: TRBJ2-5
cdr3_aa: CSVERVEGETQYF
cdr3_nt: TGCAGCGTTGAACGCGTAGAAGGGGAGACCCAGTACTTC

d_call: NA
clone_size: NA
v_call: TRBV27
cdr3_length: 13
j_call: TRBJ2-3
cdr3_aa: CASRSSSTDTQYF
cdr3_nt: TGTGCCAGCAGATCCTCTAGCACAGATACGCAGTATTTT

d_call: NA
clone_size: NA
v_call: TRBV4-1
cdr3_length: 16
j_call: TRBJ2-1
cdr3_aa: CASSHRAWESGNEQFF
cdr3_nt: TGCGCCAGCAGCCACAGGGCCTGGGAGTCGGGAAATGAGCAGTTCTTC

d_call: TRBD2
clone_size: few
v_call: TRBV20-1
cdr3_length: 13
j_call: TRBJ2-3
cdr3_aa: CSVSGKYGDTQYF
cdr3_nt: TGCAGTGTGAGCGGGAAGTATGGAGATACGCAGTATTTT

d_call: NA
clone_size: NA
v_call: TRBV9
cdr3_length: 17
j_call: TRBJ2-3
cdr3_aa: CASSVGDNREGIDTQYF
cdr3_nt: TGTGCCAGCAGCGTAGGAGACAACAGGGAGGGGATAGATACGCAGTATTTT

d_call: TRBD1
clone_size: once
v_call: TRBV20-1
cdr3_length: 15
j_call: TRBJ2-5
cdr3_aa: CSARSRTGGQETQYF
cdr3_nt: TGCAGTGCTAGGAGCCGTACAGGGGGTCAAGAGACCCAGTACTTC

d_call: NA
clone_size: NA
v_call: TRBV27
cdr3_length: 12
j_call: TRBJ2-3
cdr3_aa: CASSFGGAAQYF
cdr3_nt: TGTGCCAGCAGTTTCGGTGGGGCGGCGCAGTATTTT

d_call: NA
clone_size: NA
v_call: TRBV7-2
cdr3_length: 17
j_call: TRBJ2-5
cdr3_aa: CASSLVESGGFEETLYF
cdr3_nt: TGTGCCAGCAGCTTAGTAGAGTCCGGCGGATTTGAAGAGACCCTGTACTTC

d_call: NA
clone_size: NA
v_call: TRBV28
cdr3_length: 14
j_call: TRBJ2-1
cdr3_aa: CASSIQPVARGQFF
cdr3_nt: TGTGCCAGCAGTATCCAACCTGTGGCACGAGGGCAGTTCTTC

d_call: NA
clone_size: few
v_call: TRBV29-1
cdr3_length: 13
j_call: TRBJ2-5
cdr3_aa: CSVDKQGGNEQYF
cdr3_nt: TGCAGCGTGGACAAACAGGGTGGGAATGAGCAGTACTTC

d_call: NA
clone_size: many
v_call: TRBV7-9
cdr3_length: 11
j_call: TRBJ1-1
cdr3_aa: CASSQNTEAFF
cdr3_nt: TGTGCCAGCAGCCAGAACACTGAAGCTTTCTTT

d_call: TRBD1
clone_size: few
v_call: TRBV7-9
cdr3_length: 16
j_call: TRBJ2-7
cdr3_aa: CASSGDREGPIYEQYF
cdr3_nt: TGTGCCAGCAGCGGTGACAGGGAAGGTCCAATCTACGAGCAGTACTTC

d_call: TRBD1
clone_size: few
v_call: TRBV20-1
cdr3_length: 15
j_call: TRBJ2-6
cdr3_aa: CSAPDRSSGANVLTF
cdr3_nt: TGCAGTGCTCCGGACAGGAGCTCTGGGGCCAACGTCCTGACTTTC